One and the same sample provided the 18 T cell receptor beta chains below, sequenced in a study of T cells in women clearing cervical HPV infection. This table comes from immunoSEQ multiplex PCR, and its TCRdb copy is limited to in-frame clones, with some not included. The table counts under 45,000 clones; roughly 1.5% lies in the top ten. The material sequenced was blood buffy coat. Receptors originate from a woman between 18 and 70 years old with a cervical HPV16 infection that either progressed to CIN3+ or cleared (not recorded which).

Note on this clone: The read is 3 residues too short to cover the CDR3 end, so that end is filled in from the germline J gene. This chain links TRBV19 with TRBJ2-7; TRBD2 matches 10 bases. Germline trimming cut 3 bases from V and 2 bases from J; bases unmatched to any gene: 7. CDR1 is LNHDA and CDR2 is SQIVND in the germline V gene (reference sequence). There are 16 residues in the CDR3. The CDR3 sequence is CASSIESGGATYEQYF. CDR3 DNA, as far as it was read: TGTGCCAGTAGTATCGAAAGCGGGGGGGCCACCTACGAG.

With respect to this clone: The read is 3 residues too short to cover the CDR3 end, so that end is filled in from the germline J gene. V gene TRBV20-1 combines with J gene TRBJ1-5; D perhaps matches TRBD1 (6 bases). V was pared by 6 bases and J by 0 bases, with 9 bases between. From germline, CDR1 is DFQATT and CDR2 SNEGSKA (reference sequence). The CDR3 covers 13 residues. The CDR3 bases that were read are TGCAGTGCAGGACAGTTTAGCAATCAGCCC. Its translation: CSAGQFSNQP. The full-length CDR3 reads as CSAGQFSNQPQHF.

Regarding this clone: The read halts 3 residues ahead of the CDR3 end, with the missing end drawn from the germline J gene. This chain joins TRBV5-1 and TRBJ2-5, with TRBD2 as a possible D gene (6 bases). V lost 1 base and J 4 bases, leaving 17 bases between the germline ends. This CDR3 spans 16 amino acids. The germline gives CDR1 SGHRS, CDR2 YFSETQ. The sequenced CDR3 bases are TGCGCCAGCAGCTTGTCTTATGGGGGGAGAGGAGAGACC. This translates into CASSLSYGGRGET. The entire CDR3 protein reads CASSLSYGGRGETQYF.

In regard to this clone: With the read ending 3 residues before the CDR3 end, the germline J gene is used to fill in that end. At the DNA level, this CDR3 is encoded by other sequences in the same sample as well. The genes are TRBV18 and TRBJ1-3; 10 bases are a match to TRBD1. The CDR3 is made up of 17 amino acids. J was trimmed by 1 base and V by 3 bases; bases with no gene match: 6. Germline CDR1 KGHSH, CDR2 LQKENI. CDR3 DNA, as far as it was read: TGTGCCAGCTCACCTTCGGGACAGGGGTTTTCTGGAAACACC. Amino acid sequence: CASSPSGQGFSGNT. The CDR3, in full, reads CASSPSGQGFSGNTIYF.

Worth noting for this clone: The read halts 3 residues ahead of the CDR3 end, with the missing end drawn from the germline J gene. The J gene is TRBJ2-2, the V gene TRBV18; D is unclear. Germline V gives CDR1 KGHSH, CDR2 LQKENI. The CDR3 consists of 14 residues. The sequenced CDR3 bases are TGTGCCAGCTCCGCTAGTACAACTAATGAAAAG. Its protein is CASSASTTNEK. The entire CDR3 reads CASSASTTNEKLFF.

Note on this clone: The missing CDR3 end, 3 residues past where the read stops, is filled in from the germline J gene. V is TRBV2 and J is TRBJ1-4; possible D gene TRBD1, 6 bases. Per the germline V gene, CDR1 is SNHLY and CDR2 is FYNNEI. The CDR3 has 15 amino acids. Trimming removed 6 bases from V and 6 bases from J, with 17 bases in between. CDR3 loop: CASRELGTGYEKLFF. The CDR3 DNA, read in part, is TGTGCCAGCAGAGAACTTGGAACAGGGTATGAAAAA.

Worth noting for this clone: Read sequence stops 3 residues before the CDR3 end, and the germline J gene provides the missing end. The V and J genes are TRBV30 and TRBJ2-3, with D perhaps matching TRBD1 or TRBD2 (5 bases each). The V gene's germline CDR1 is GTSNPN and CDR2 SVGIG (reference sequence). This CDR3 comprises 13 residues. CDR3 bases read: TGTGCCTGGAAGGGGCCCGGTAGGGAGACG. Residues: CAWKGPGRET. The CDR3 reads in full as CAWKGPGRETQYF.

Worth noting for this clone: The CDR3 end is not reached by the read, which stops 3 residues before it; the germline J gene fills it in. The chain employs TRBV20-1 and TRBJ1-2; TRBD1 aligns across 7 bases. This CDR3 is built from 13 residues. The germline V gene has CDR1 DFQATT and CDR2 SNEGSKA (reference sequence). V lost 5 bases, J lost 3 bases, and 6 bases stayed unmatched. The CDR3 bases that were read are TGCAGTGCTCCTAGACAGGGACACTATGGC. Translated: CSAPRQGHYG. The whole CDR3 protein is CSAPRQGHYGYTF.

On this clone: The read stops 3 residues short of the end of the CDR3; the missing end is completed from the germline J gene. The chain joins TRBV19 to TRBJ1-1; D uncertain. Trimming pared 11 bases from V and 1 base from J, leaving 8 bases between. Germline CDR1 and CDR2: LNHDA and SQIVND (reference sequence). There are 11 residues in the CDR3. CDR3 protein: CACNRNTEAFF. The covered CDR3 bases are TGTGCCTGCAACAGGAACACTGAA.

Concerning this clone: The read finishes 3 residues shy of the CDR3 end, and the germline J gene is used to complete it. This chain connects TRBV18 to TRBJ2-1; 8 positions match TRBD1. Trimming removed 4 bases from V and 7 bases from J; junction bases left unmatched: 15. The V gene's germline CDR1 is KGHSH and CDR2 LQKENI. CDR3 size: 17 residues. CDR3 DNA, as far as it was read: TGTGCCAGCTCACAACTCCCCCCGGGACAGGAGCGAAATGAG. It codes for CASSQLPPGQERNE. The full CDR3 reads CASSQLPPGQERNEQFF.

As regards this clone: The CDR3 goes on 3 residues after the read ends, and that part is filled in from the germline J gene. The chain uses TRBV5-6 and TRBJ2-5; D unclear. The germline gives CDR1 SGHDT, CDR2 YYEEEE. CDR3 size: 13 residues. The V gene lost 3 bases and the J gene lost 1 base, with 7 bases spanning the gap. CDR3 DNA, as far as it was read: TGTGCCAGCAGCTCACATTCCCAAGAGACC. Protein sequence: CASSSHSQET. The complete CDR3 protein is CASSSHSQETQYF.

Worth noting for this clone: The read falls 3 residues short of the CDR3 end, and the missing part is taken from the germline J gene. This chain joins TRBV6-2 or TRBV6-3 and TRBJ2-3, with 9 bases fitting TRBD1. The CDR3 runs 15 residues. J was trimmed by 3 bases and V by 6 bases; bases with no gene match: 7. Looked up from germline, CDR1 is MNHEY and CDR2 is SVGEGT. The part of the CDR3 DNA that was read is TGTGCCAGCAGCCAAATAGGGACAGGGACAGATACG. Translation: CASSQIGTGTDT. In full, the CDR3 is CASSQIGTGTDTQYF.

As regards this clone: Read coverage stops 3 residues before the CDR3 terminus; the germline J gene supplies the remainder. This chain links TRBV6-2 or TRBV6-3 with TRBJ2-1, with 10 positions matching TRBD2. The CDR3 is 14 residues long. CDR1 MNHEY and CDR2 SVGEGT come from the germline V gene. The V and J ends lost 6 bases and 7 bases, in that order; junction bases with no gene match: 6. The DNA read from the CDR3 is TGTGCCAGCAGACCTAGCGGGAGCTGGAATGAG. Translating gives CASRPSGSWNE. The CDR3 in its entirety is CASRPSGSWNEQFF.

Note on this clone: The read halts 3 residues ahead of the CDR3 end, with the missing end drawn from the germline J gene. The V and J genes are TRBV20-1 and TRBJ2-1; TRBD2 aligns across 11 bases. Germline V gene data show CDR1 as DFQATT and CDR2 as SNEGSKA (reference sequence). V shed 6 bases, J shed 7 bases, and the junction held 8 bases outside the gene matches. This CDR3 region has 14 residues. Incomplete CDR3 DNA: TGCAGTGCCTTGACTAGCGGGACTGGTAATGAG. As protein: CSALTSGTGNE. The complete CDR3 reads CSALTSGTGNEQFF.

A word on this clone: With the read ending 3 residues before the CDR3 end, the germline J gene is used to fill in that end. The chain uses TRBV20-1 and TRBJ2-3; 12 bases are a match to TRBD2. This CDR3 is built from 15 residues. The ends lost 2 bases at V and 3 bases at J; junction bases unmatched: 3. Germline CDR1 and CDR2: DFQATT and SNEGSKA (reference sequence). The DNA read from the CDR3 is TGCAGTGCTAGACTAGCGGGGGGGCGGACAGATACG. Its protein product is CSARLAGGRTDT. The full-length CDR3 reads as CSARLAGGRTDTQYF.

Concerning this clone itself: The CDR3 end falls 3 residues outside the read, so it is completed with the germline J gene. V usage is TRBV19 and J usage is TRBJ2-7, with a weak D call TRBD2 (6 bases). The CDR3 sequence is 12 residues long. Looked up from germline, CDR1 is LNHDA and CDR2 is SQIVND (reference sequence). V shed 7 bases and J shed 6 bases, with 13 bases lying between them. The covered CDR3 bases are TGTGCCAGTACCCAGGGAGGTTCCGAG. Its translation is CASTQGGSE. The whole CDR3 sequence reads CASTQGGSEQYF.

A remark on this clone: Sequencing ends 3 residues short of the CDR3 end; the germline J gene provides the rest. The rearrangement uses TRBV19 and TRBJ2-7; D unclear. Trimming pared 4 bases from V and 3 bases from J, leaving 10 bases between. Germline V gene data show CDR1 as LNHDA and CDR2 as SQIVND (reference sequence). CDR3 length: 13 residues. The CDR3 loop is CASSNRGGYEQYF. The CDR3 bases that were read are TGTGCCAGTAGTAACCGCGGCGGCTACGAG.

In the case of this clone: The read gets to within 3 residues of the CDR3 end, and the germline J gene fills in the rest. V usage is TRBV12-3 or TRBV12-4 and J usage is TRBJ2-5, with D maybe TRBD1 (6 bases). V was cut by 3 bases and J by 5 bases, with 19 bases left in between. CDR3 length equals 16 residues. This CDR3 reads CASSFSTGPTGETQYF. Partial CDR3 DNA: TGTGCCAGCAGTTTCTCGACAGGTCCAACAGGGGAGACC.